The 5 T cell receptor beta chains given below trace back to one sample, sequenced in a study of cytomegalovirus exposure and HLA in healthy donors. TCRdb's table, derived via immunoSEQ multiplex PCR, lists solely in-frame clones and lacks some. There are 250,000 to 300,000 clones in the sample; approximately 83% occur only once, and 1% lies in the top ten. Sequenced sample: PBMCs. These receptors were taken from a woman aged 18-29 years in good health and CMV-seronegative.

The sample holds a few counts of this clone. The gene calls are TRBV19 and TRBJ1-5, with TRBD1 identical over 8 bases. This CDR3 comprises 14 residues. Germline V CDR1 and CDR2: LNHDA, SQIVND (reference sequence). V shed 8 bases, J shed 1 base, and the junction held 4 bases outside the gene matches. Here the CDR3 DNA reads TGTGCCAGTTCGACAGGGGAAAGCAATCAGCCCCAGCATTTT. It translates to CASSTGESNQPQHF. The full variable domain, with the rest looked up from reference TRBV19 and TRBJ1-5, is DGGITQSPKYLFRKEGQNVTLSCEQNLNHDAMYWYRQDPGQGLRLIYYSQIVNDFQKGDIAEGYSVSREKKESFPLTVTSAQKNPTAFYLCASSTGESNQPQHFGDGTRLSIL.

V usage is TRBV5-1 and J usage is TRBJ2-7, with 7 bases aligning to TRBD1. The CDR3 loop spans 12 amino acids. V trimming: 5 bases; J trimming: 6 bases; junction bases outside the gene matches: 5. CDR1 is SGHRS, CDR2 YFSETQ, per germline. Written as DNA, the CDR3 is TGCGCCAGCAGACCGGACAGGACCGAGCAGTACTTC. As protein: CASRPDRTEQYF.

This chain connects TRBV29-1 to TRBJ2-3; D is perhaps TRBD1 (6 bases). CDR1 is SQVTM and CDR2 is ANQGSEA in the germline V gene. Trimming took off 6 bases at V and 2 bases at J, with 18 bases between the two ends. This CDR3 has 15 amino acids. CDR3 amino acids: CSVPREGQSTDTQYF. CDR3 coding DNA: TGCAGCGTCCCTAGGGAAGGACAGTCCACAGATACGCAGTATTTT.

V gene TRBV10-2 combines with J gene TRBJ2-7; 10 positions match TRBD1. V lost 3 bases, J lost 3 bases, and 2 bases stayed unmatched. The CDR3 has 14 residues. Germline V gene sequence: CDR1 WSHSY, CDR2 SAAADI. The DNA of the CDR3 is TGCGCCAGCAGTGACGGGACAGGGGTCTACGAGCAGTACTTC. Its protein is CASSDGTGVYEQYF.

There are a few counts of this clone. This rearrangement joins TRBV7-6 to TRBJ1-4; D is ambiguous. The germline V gene has CDR1 SGHVS and CDR2 FNYEAQ. The V gene lost 2 bases and the J gene lost 8 bases, with 9 bases spanning the gap. The CDR3 sequence is 13 residues long. The CDR3 nucleotides are TGTGCCAGCAGCTTAAATACGGTAGAAAAACTGTTTTTT. Its protein is CASSLNTVEKLFF.